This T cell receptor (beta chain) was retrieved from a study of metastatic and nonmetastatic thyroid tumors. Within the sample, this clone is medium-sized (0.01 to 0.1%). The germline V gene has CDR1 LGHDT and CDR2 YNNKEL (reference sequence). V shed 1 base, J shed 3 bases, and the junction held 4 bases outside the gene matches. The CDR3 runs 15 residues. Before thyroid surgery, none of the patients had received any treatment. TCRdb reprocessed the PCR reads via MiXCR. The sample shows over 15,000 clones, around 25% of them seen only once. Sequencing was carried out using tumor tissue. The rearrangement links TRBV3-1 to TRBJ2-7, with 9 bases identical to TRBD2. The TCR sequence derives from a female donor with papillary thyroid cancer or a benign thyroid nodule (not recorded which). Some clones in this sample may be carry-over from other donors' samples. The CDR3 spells CASSQGVAGDYEQYF. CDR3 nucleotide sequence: TGTGCCAGCAGCCAAGGGGTAGCGGGAGACTACGAGCAGTACTTC.